The subject of this entry is one T cell receptor (beta chain). The length of the CDR3 is 17 residues. Germline CDR1 is MGHRA and CDR2 is YSYEKL. Losses at the gene ends were 1 base for V and 5 bases for J; bases not matched to a gene: 9. The data stem from a study of blood T cell repertoires in COVID-19. Methods used by the authors: Quantification of nucleated cells was approximated via reference gene primer amplification. Assay: immunoSEQ multiplex PCR; the TCRdb copy retains only in-frame clones and omits some. V and J calls and clone size are copied from that table; D and trimming were computed from the DNA. The sample lists 200,000 to 250,000 clones, approximately 80% occurring once.

The TCR sequence derives from a woman in her sixties who had recovered from COVID-19. The chain carries TRBV4-1 and TRBJ2-1; 9 bases are a match to TRBD1. The sample was PBMCs or T cells enriched from blood (not recorded which). In DNA form, the CDR3 reads TGCGCCAGCAGCCAAGCGTTCGAAGGGACAGGGCACAATGAGCAGTTCTTC. As protein: CASSQAFEGTGHNEQFF.